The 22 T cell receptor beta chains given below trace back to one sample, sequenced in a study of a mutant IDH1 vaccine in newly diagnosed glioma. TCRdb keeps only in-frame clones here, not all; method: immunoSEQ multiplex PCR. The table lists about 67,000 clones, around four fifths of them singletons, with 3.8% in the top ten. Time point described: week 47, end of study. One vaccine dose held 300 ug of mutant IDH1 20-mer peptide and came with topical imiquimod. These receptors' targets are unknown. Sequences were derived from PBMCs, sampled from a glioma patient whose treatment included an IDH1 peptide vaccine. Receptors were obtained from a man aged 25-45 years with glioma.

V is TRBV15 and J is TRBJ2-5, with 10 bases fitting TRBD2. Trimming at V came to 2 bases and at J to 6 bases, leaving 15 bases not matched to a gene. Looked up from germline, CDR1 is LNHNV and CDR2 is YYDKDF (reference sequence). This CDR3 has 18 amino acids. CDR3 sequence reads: CATSRPFGSGGAMQTQYF. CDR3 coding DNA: TGTGCCACCAGCAGACCTTTCGGGAGCGGGGGGGCCATGCAGACCCAGTACTTC.

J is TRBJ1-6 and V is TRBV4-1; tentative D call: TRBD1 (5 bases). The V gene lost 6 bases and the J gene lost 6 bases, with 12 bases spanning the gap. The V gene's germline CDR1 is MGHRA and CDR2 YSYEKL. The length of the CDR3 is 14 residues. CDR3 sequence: CASRRTGGNSPLHF. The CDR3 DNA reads TGCGCCAGCAGACGCACGGGGGGTAATTCACCCCTCCACTTT.

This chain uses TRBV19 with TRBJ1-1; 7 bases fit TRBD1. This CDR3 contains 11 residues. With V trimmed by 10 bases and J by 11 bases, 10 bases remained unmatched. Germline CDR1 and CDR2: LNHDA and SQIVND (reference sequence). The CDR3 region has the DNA TGTGCCACAAACAGGGGCGGACGGGCTTTCTTT. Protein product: CATNRGGRAFF.

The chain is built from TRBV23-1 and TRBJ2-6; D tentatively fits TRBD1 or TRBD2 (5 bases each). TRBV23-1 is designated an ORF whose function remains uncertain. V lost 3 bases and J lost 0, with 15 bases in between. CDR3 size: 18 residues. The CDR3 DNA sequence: TGCGCCAGCAGTCAGGCACGGGACGGACCCTCTGGGGCCAACGTCCTGACTTTC. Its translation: CASSQARDGPSGANVLTF.

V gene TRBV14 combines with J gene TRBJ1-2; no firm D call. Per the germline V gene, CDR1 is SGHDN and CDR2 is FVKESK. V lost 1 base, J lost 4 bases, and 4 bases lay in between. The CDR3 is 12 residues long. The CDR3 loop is CASSQGGYGYTF. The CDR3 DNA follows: TGTGCCAGCAGCCAAGGAGGCTATGGCTACACCTTC.

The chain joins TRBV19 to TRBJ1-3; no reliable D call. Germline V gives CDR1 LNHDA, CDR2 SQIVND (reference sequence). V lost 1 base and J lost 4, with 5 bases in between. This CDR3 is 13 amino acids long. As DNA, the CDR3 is TGTGCCAGTAGTATAGGGCCCGGAAACACCATATATTTT. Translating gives CASSIGPGNTIYF.

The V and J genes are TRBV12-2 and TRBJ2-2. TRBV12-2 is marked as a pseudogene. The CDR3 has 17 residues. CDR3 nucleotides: TGTGCAAGTCGCGACGGCCCTCTGGGGGTAAACACCGGGGAGCTGTTTTTT. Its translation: CASRDGPLGVNTGELFF.

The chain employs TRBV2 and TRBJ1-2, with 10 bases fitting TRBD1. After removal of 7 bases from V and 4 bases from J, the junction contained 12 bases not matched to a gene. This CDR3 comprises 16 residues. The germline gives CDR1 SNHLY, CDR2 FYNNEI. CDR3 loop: CASIGTGEEHGYGYTF. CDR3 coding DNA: TGTGCCAGCATTGGGACAGGGGAGGAGCACGGCTATGGCTACACCTTC.

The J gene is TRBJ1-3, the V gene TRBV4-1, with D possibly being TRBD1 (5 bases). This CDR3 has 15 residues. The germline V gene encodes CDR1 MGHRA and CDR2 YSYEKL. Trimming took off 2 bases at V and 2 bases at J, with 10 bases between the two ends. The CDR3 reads CASSQSPGAGNTIYF. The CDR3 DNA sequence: TGCGCCAGCAGCCAATCCCCGGGGGCTGGAAACACCATATATTTT.

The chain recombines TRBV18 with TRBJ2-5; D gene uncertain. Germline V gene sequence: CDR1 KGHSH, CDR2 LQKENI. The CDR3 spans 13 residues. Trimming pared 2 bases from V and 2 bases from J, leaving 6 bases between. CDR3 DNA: TGTGCCAGCTCACCAACCCGACAAGAGACCCAGTACTTC. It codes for CASSPTRQETQYF.

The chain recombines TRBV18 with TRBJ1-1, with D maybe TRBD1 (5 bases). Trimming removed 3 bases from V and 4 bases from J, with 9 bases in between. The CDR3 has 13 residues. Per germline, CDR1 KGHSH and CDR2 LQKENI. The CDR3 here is CASSPTQGTEAFF. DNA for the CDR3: TGTGCCAGCTCACCCACGCAGGGCACTGAAGCTTTCTTT. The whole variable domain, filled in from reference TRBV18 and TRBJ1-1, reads NAGVMQNPRHLVRRRGQEARLRCSPMKGHSHVYWYRQLPEEGLKFMVYLQKENIIDESGMPKERFSAEFPKEGPSILRIQQVVRGDSAAYFCASSPTQGTEAFFGQGTRLTVV.

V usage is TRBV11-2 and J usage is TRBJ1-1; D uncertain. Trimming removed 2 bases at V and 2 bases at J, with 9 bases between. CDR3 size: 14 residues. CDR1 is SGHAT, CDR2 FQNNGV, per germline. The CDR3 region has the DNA TGTGCCAGCAGCTTAACCAGGAGAAACACTGAAGCTTTCTTT. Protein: CASSLTRRNTEAFF. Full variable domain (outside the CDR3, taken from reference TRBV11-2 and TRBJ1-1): EAGVAQSPRYKIIEKRQSVAFWCNPISGHATLYWYQQILGQGPKLLIQFQNNGVVDDSQLPKDRFSAERLKGVDSTLKIQPAKLEDSAVYLCASSLTRRNTEAFFGQGTRLTVV.

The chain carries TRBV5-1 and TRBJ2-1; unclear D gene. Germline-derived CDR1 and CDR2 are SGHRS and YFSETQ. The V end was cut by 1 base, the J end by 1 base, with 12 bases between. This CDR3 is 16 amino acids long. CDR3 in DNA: TGCGCCAGCAGCTTGAGGGCAGCGTCATCCTACAATGAGCAGTTCTTC. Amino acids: CASSLRAASSYNEQFF.

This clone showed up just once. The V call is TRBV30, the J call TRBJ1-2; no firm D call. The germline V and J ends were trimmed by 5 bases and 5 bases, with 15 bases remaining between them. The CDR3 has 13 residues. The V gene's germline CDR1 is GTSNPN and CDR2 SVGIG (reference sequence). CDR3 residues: CAWVRTAFYGYTF. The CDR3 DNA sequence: TGTGCCTGGGTCCGGACCGCTTTTTATGGCTACACCTTC.

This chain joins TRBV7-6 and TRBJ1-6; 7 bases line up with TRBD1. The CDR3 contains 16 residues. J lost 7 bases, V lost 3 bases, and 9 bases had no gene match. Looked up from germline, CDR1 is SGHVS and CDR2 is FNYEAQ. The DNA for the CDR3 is TGTGCCAGCAGCTTTGAGGGGGCGTTAAGAAATTCACCCCTCCACTTT. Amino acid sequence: CASSFEGALRNSPLHF.

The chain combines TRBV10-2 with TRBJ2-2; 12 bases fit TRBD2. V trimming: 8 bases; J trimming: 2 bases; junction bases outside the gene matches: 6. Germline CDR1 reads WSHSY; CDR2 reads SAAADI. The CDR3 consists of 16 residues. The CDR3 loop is CASRTSGGSNTGELFF. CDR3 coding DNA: TGCGCCAGCCGTACTAGCGGGGGGTCAAACACCGGGGAGCTGTTTTTT.

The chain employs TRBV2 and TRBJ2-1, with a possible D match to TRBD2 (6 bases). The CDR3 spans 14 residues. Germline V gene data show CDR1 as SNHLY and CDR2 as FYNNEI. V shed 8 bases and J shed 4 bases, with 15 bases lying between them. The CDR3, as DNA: TGTGCCAGCGGGGGACTGTGGAGATACAATGAGCAGTTCTTC. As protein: CASGGLWRYNEQFF.

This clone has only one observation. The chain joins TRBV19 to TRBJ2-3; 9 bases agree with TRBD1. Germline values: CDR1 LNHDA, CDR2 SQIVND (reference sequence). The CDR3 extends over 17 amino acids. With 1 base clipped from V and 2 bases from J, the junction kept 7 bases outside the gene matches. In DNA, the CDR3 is TGTGCCAGTAGTATAGTATCCGGGACAGGGTTCACAGATACGCAGTATTTT. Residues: CASSIVSGTGFTDTQYF.

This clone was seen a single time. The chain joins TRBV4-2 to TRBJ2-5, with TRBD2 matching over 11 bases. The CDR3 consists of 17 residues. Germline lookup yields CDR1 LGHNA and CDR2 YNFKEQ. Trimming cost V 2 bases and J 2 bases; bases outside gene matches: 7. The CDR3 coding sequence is TGTGCCAGCAGCCAAAACCTAGCGGGGGGCCTACAAGAGACCCAGTACTTC. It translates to CASSQNLAGGLQETQYF.

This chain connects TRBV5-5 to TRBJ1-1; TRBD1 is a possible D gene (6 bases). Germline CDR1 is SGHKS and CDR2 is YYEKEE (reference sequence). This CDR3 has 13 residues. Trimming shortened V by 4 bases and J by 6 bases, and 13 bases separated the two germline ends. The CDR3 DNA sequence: TGTGCCAGCAGCCAACAGGGTTACGCTGAAGCTTTCTTT. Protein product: CASSQQGYAEAFF. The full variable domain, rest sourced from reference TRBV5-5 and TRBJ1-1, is DAGVTQSPTHLIKTRGQQVTLRCSPISGHKSVSWYQQVLGQGPQFIFQYYEKEERGRGNFPDRFSARQFPNYSSELNVNALLLGDSALYLCASSQQGYAEAFFGQGTRLTVV.

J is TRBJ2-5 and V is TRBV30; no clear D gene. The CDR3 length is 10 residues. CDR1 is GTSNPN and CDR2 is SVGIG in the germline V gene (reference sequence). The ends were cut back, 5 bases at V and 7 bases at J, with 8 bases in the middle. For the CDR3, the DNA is TGTGCCTGGGGTGGCTCGACCCAGTACTTC. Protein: CAWGGSTQYF.

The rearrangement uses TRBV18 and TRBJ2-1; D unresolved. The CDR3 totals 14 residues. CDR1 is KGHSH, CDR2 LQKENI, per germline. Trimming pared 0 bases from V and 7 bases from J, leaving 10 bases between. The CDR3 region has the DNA TGTGCCAGCTCACCACCGAGCCTCCGGAATGAGCAGTTCTTC. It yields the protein CASSPPSLRNEQFF. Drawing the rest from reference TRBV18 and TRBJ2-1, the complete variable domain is NAGVMQNPRHLVRRRGQEARLRCSPMKGHSHVYWYRQLPEEGLKFMVYLQKENIIDESGMPKERFSAEFPKEGPSILRIQQVVRGDSAAYFCASSPPSLRNEQFFGPGTRLTVL.